The 13 T cell receptor beta chains presented below share a single source sample, sequenced in a study of cytomegalovirus exposure and HLA in healthy donors (dated by TCRdb to 2016 to 2017). The library was made by the immunoSEQ multiplex PCR assay. TCRdb's version of the immuneACCESS table is confined to in-frame rearrangements and falls short of the full clone set. An unresolved V gene accounts for under half of the shortfall where checked; the remainder is of unknown origin. The table for this sample lists 200,000 to 250,000 clones; roughly 88% of them were counted only once. Over 12% of the sample comes from the top ten. Source material: PBMCs. The source is a woman younger than 45 in good health and CMV-seropositive.

The chain uses TRBV19 and TRBJ2-7; possible D gene TRBD2, 7 bases. The CDR3 is 15 amino acids. Looked up from germline, CDR1 is LNHDA and CDR2 is SQIVND (reference sequence). V lost 5 bases and J 0 bases, leaving 14 bases between the germline ends. The DNA for the CDR3 is TGTGCCAGTAGTGATGGGGCGGGGGCCTCCTACGAGCAGTACTTC. This sequence encodes CASSDGAGASYEQYF.

This chain links TRBV30 with TRBJ1-1; weak D call: TRBD1 (5 bases). The CDR3 runs to 12 residues. Germline values: CDR1 GTSNPN, CDR2 SVGIG (reference sequence). Trimming left V 4 bases short and J 6 bases short, with 12 bases between. The chain's CDR3 is CAWMGVTSEAFF. In DNA form, the CDR3 reads TGTGCCTGGATGGGGGTTACGTCTGAAGCTTTCTTT.

This clone appeared a single time. The chain recombines TRBV5-1 with TRBJ1-4; D might be TRBD1 (5 bases). Trimming removed 4 bases at V and 5 bases at J, with 15 bases between. This CDR3 spans 15 amino acids. Germline CDR1 is SGHRS and CDR2 is YFSETQ. The CDR3 here is CASSGHGGTNEKLFF. The CDR3 bases are TGCGCCAGCAGCGGCCACGGGGGGACCAATGAAAAACTGTTTTTT.

The chain recombines TRBV5-4 with TRBJ1-1; 7 bases are a match to TRBD1. The ends lost 3 bases at V and 2 bases at J; junction bases unmatched: 4. This CDR3 is built from 14 residues. Per germline, CDR1 SGHNT and CDR2 YYREEE (reference sequence). CDR3: CASSSGQTNTEAFF. The DNA of the CDR3 is TGTGCCAGCAGCTCGGGACAGACTAACACTGAAGCTTTCTTT.

Only one count was recorded for this clone. The rearrangement joins TRBV11-2 to TRBJ2-7; 10 bases are a match to TRBD1. This CDR3 has 17 amino acids. Germline-derived CDR1 and CDR2 are SGHAT and FQNNGV. The V segment lost 5 bases and the J segment 5 bases; nucleotides outside the gene matches: 15. For the CDR3, the DNA is TGTGCCAGCAGCCTATCCATTCCCCCGGGACAGGGGAACGAGCAGTACTTC. Encoded protein: CASSLSIPPGQGNEQYF.

This sequence joins TRBV27 and TRBJ2-1, with D perhaps TRBD2 (5 bases). Germline lookup yields CDR1 MNHEY and CDR2 SMNVEV (reference sequence). V lost 6 bases to trimming and J lost 8 bases, with 11 bases between them. This CDR3 is built from 12 residues. This chain's CDR3 is CASSELGDEQFF. The CDR3 nucleotides are TGTGCCAGCAGCGAACTCGGGGATGAGCAGTTCTTC.

V and J are TRBV13 and TRBJ2-7; 9 nucleotides align to TRBD2. With 2 bases clipped from V and 2 bases from J, the junction kept 4 bases outside the gene matches. The germline CDR1 and CDR2 sequences are PRHDT and FYEKMQ (reference sequence). The CDR3 covers 15 residues. CDR3 residues: CASSLSAGGPYEQYF. The DNA of the CDR3 is TGTGCCAGCAGCTTATCAGCGGGAGGACCCTACGAGCAGTACTTC.

This clone has only one observation. A junction boundary mismatches the germline segment, possibly from a read error. This sequence joins TRBV7-7 and TRBJ1-1; the D is unclear. Germline V gene sequence: CDR1 SSHAT, CDR2 FNYEAQ (reference sequence). This CDR3 has 13 amino acids. In DNA form, the CDR3 reads TGTGCTAGCAGCCTTCATGATGGTGGTGAAGCTTTCTTT. Protein sequence: CASSLHDGGEAFF.

The chain has TRBV4-1 and TRBJ1-2; TRBD1 might be the D (6 bases). This CDR3 spans 17 amino acids. The germline CDR1 and CDR2 sequences are MGHRA and YSYEKL. Trimming stripped 2 bases from V and 4 bases from J, with 20 bases between. CDR3 in amino acids: CASSQPSFRGRSYGYTF. DNA of the CDR3: TGCGCCAGCAGCCAACCTTCCTTCAGGGGAAGGAGCTATGGCTACACCTTC.

In its sample, this clone was seen a few times. The gene calls are TRBV27 and TRBJ2-7; perhaps TRBD1 as D (6 bases). Germline loops: CDR1 MNHEY, CDR2 SMNVEV (reference sequence). Trimming removed 7 bases at V and 2 bases at J, with 9 bases between. The CDR3 length is 12 residues. The CDR3 here is CASTGQPYEQYF. CDR3 DNA: TGTGCCAGCACCGGACAGCCCTACGAGCAGTACTTC.

This clone has a single count. The rearrangement links TRBV5-6 to TRBJ2-2, with D hard to call. The CDR3 totals 13 residues. With 2 bases removed from V and 2 bases from J, the gap between germline ends came to 4 bases. CDR1 is SGHDT, CDR2 YYEEEE, per germline. CDR3 DNA sequence: TGTGCCAGCAGCTTCCCAAACACCGGGGAGCTGTTTTTT. Protein sequence: CASSFPNTGELFF.

This chain uses TRBV4-1 with TRBJ2-3, with 14 positions matching TRBD2. Trimming cost V 2 bases and J 6 bases; bases outside gene matches: 10. This CDR3 is built from 18 residues. Germline CDR1 and CDR2: MGHRA and YSYEKL. Written as DNA, the CDR3 is TGCGCCAGCAGCCAATACTTGACTAGCGGGAGGGAGATGGATACGCAGTATTTT. Translated: CASSQYLTSGREMDTQYF.

The chain carries TRBV18 and TRBJ1-1; 7 bases map to TRBD1. Germline CDR1 is KGHSH and CDR2 is LQKENI. After removal of 3 bases from V and 4 bases from J, the junction contained 5 bases not matched to a gene. There are 14 residues in the CDR3. The CDR3 protein is CASSPLQGGTEAFF. The CDR3 region has the DNA TGTGCCAGCTCACCTCTTCAGGGGGGCACTGAAGCTTTCTTT.